These 26 T cell receptor beta chains were all obtained from the same sample, sequenced in a study of control samples from healthy donors and cancer patients. Sequencing was performed with immunoSEQ multiplex PCR; in TCRdb, only in-frame clones are kept and a portion is missing. The table has 130,000 to 150,000 clones, about 93% seen once. Sequenced sample: PBMCs. The receptors shown here come from a man between 60 and 75 years old with colorectal cancer.

The chain has TRBV19 and TRBJ2-5; TRBD1 matches at 7 bases. This CDR3 comprises 15 residues. Germline CDR1 LNHDA, CDR2 SQIVND (reference sequence). The trim removed 0 bases at V and 7 bases at J, leaving 8 bases unmatched. Here the CDR3 reads CASSIEGQGVVTQYF. Written as DNA, the CDR3 is TGTGCCAGTAGTATAGAAGGGCAGGGGGTGGTGACCCAGTACTTC.

The V call is TRBV5-1, the J call TRBJ2-4; 8 positions match TRBD2. CDR1 SGHRS and CDR2 YFSETQ come from the germline V gene. V lost 3 bases to trimming and J lost 0 bases; unmatched junction nucleotides: 5. The CDR3 is 16 amino acids. The CDR3 region is CASSWGLDPAKNIQYF. For the CDR3, the DNA is TGCGCCAGCAGCTGGGGACTAGACCCAGCCAAAAACATTCAGTACTTC.

The chain uses TRBV28 and TRBJ1-2; tentative D call: TRBD1 (5 bases). Germline V gives CDR1 MDHEN, CDR2 SYDVKM. The V end lost 8 bases, the J end lost 6 bases, and 25 bases lay between the germline ends. This CDR3 comprises 16 residues. DNA for the CDR3: TGTGCCAGCTCTTATATTGACGGGACGTCAAGGGATGGCTACACCTTC. Protein product: CASSYIDGTSRDGYTF.

The chain combines TRBV20-1 with TRBJ2-2, with TRBD1 as a possible D gene (6 bases). The CDR3 is 15 amino acids. The germline gives CDR1 DFQATT, CDR2 SNEGSKA (reference sequence). Trimming took 3 bases from V and 1 from J, leaving 12 bases between them. In nucleotides, the CDR3 is TGCAGTGCTAGTAGGGGGTCGGGGAACACCGGGGAGCTGTTTTTT. Encoded protein: CSASRGSGNTGELFF.

The gene calls are TRBV4-1 and TRBJ1-1, with D perhaps TRBD1 (6 bases). This CDR3 has 14 amino acids. V was trimmed by 5 bases and J by 7 bases, leaving 17 bases between them. In germline, CDR1 is MGHRA, CDR2 YSYEKL. CDR3 residues: CASSRAGGRNEAFF. CDR3 DNA: TGCGCCAGCAGCAGAGCCGGGGGGCGGAATGAAGCTTTCTTT.

Regarding this clone: Other DNA sequences in the same sample also yield this CDR3. The chain couples TRBV3-1 (or the pseudogene TRBV3-2) to TRBJ1-1; a possible D gene is TRBD1 (6 bases). Germline CDR1 LGHDT, CDR2 YNNKEL (reference sequence). The V end was cut by 1 base, the J end by 2 bases, with 8 bases between. CDR3 size: 14 residues. The CDR3 loop reads CASSQVGGNTEAFF. DNA of the CDR3: TGTGCCAGCAGCCAAGTAGGGGGTAACACTGAAGCTTTCTTT.

The rearrangement uses TRBV6-6 and TRBJ2-3; 13 bases line up with TRBD2. V lost 6 bases, J lost 5 bases, and 8 bases stayed unmatched. The CDR3 contains 16 residues. Germline V gives CDR1 MNHNY, CDR2 SVGAGI (reference sequence). The DNA of the CDR3 is TGTGCCAGCAGCAGACTAGCGGGGGGCCGGGAAGATACGCAGTATTTT. Its translation is CASSRLAGGREDTQYF.

V gene TRBV5-1 combines with J gene TRBJ2-5, with 9 bases matching TRBD2. The CDR3 length is 15 residues. V shed 5 bases, J shed 0 bases, and the junction held 5 bases outside the gene matches. Germline-derived CDR1 and CDR2 are SGHRS and YFSETQ. The CDR3 region is CASSLSGGDQETQYF. In nucleotides, the CDR3 is TGCGCCAGCAGTCTTAGCGGGGGAGACCAAGAGACCCAGTACTTC.

The V gene is TRBV7-2, the J gene TRBJ1-1; perhaps TRBD1 as D (5 bases). V was pared by 2 bases and J by 5 bases, with 12 bases between. CDR3 length: 14 residues. Germline CDR1 is SGHTA and CDR2 is FQGNSA. Written as DNA, the CDR3 is TGTGCCAGCAGCTTAACCCTGGGGGAGACTGAAGCTTTCTTT. It codes for CASSLTLGETEAFF. The full variable domain, with the rest looked up from reference TRBV7-2 and TRBJ1-1, is GAGVSQSPSNKVTEKGKDVELRCDPISGHTALYWYRQSLGQGLEFLIYFQGNSAPDKSGLPSDRFSAERTGGSVSTLTIQRTQQEDSAVYLCASSLTLGETEAFFGQGTRLTVV.

The V gene is TRBV4-3, the J gene TRBJ2-4; 9 nucleotides agree with TRBD1. Germline V gene sequence: CDR1 LGHNA, CDR2 YSLEER. V was pared by 0 bases and J by 5 bases, with 5 bases of the junction left unmatched. The CDR3 sequence is 16 residues long. CDR3 bases: TGCGCCAGCAGCCAAGACTCACAGGGGGCCCAAAACATTCAGTACTTC. Translating gives CASSQDSQGAQNIQYF.

The genes are TRBV4-1 and TRBJ2-3; tentative D call: TRBD1 (5 bases). CDR1 MGHRA and CDR2 YSYEKL come from the germline V gene. Trimming left V 2 bases short and J 4 bases short, with 13 bases between. This CDR3 is built from 15 residues. The CDR3 DNA reads as TGCGCCAGCAGCCAATTCCCTGGGGCGGCAGATACGCAGTATTTT. Its translation: CASSQFPGAADTQYF.

In DNA form, the CDR3 reads TGTGCCAGTAGAGGGACGGGTGAAGCTTTCTTT. It translates to CASRGTGEAFF. The chain carries TRBV19 and TRBJ1-1; a possible D gene is TRBD1 (5 bases). Deletions cut 6 bases from V and 7 bases from J, with 9 bases between. Germline CDR1 reads LNHDA; CDR2 reads SQIVND (reference sequence). CDR3 length equals 11 residues.

The rearrangement joins TRBV7-6 to TRBJ2-7; possible D gene TRBD1, 5 bases. CDR1 and CDR2 (germline): SGHVS, FNYEAQ. CDR3 length: 15 amino acids. The ends were cut back, 0 bases at V and 5 bases at J, with 14 bases in the middle. CDR3 residues: CASSLAQGRIHEQYF. The CDR3 DNA is TGTGCCAGCAGCTTAGCGCAGGGCAGGATCCACGAGCAGTACTTC.

CDR3 sequence: CASMNLRGYTF. CDR3 DNA: TGTGCCAGCATGAATCTAAGAGGCTACACCTTC. The rearrangement uses TRBV12-3 or TRBV12-4 and TRBJ1-2; D gene ambiguous. Deletions cut 7 bases from V and 8 bases from J, with 11 bases between. The CDR3 sequence is 11 residues long.

The chain combines TRBV6-5 with TRBJ1-1, with D possibly TRBD1 on 5 matching bases. Germline-derived CDR1 and CDR2 are MNHEY and SVGAGI. Trimming cost V 0 bases and J 3 bases, with 11 bases left between them. This CDR3 is 15 amino acids long. The CDR3: CASSYSRGGDTEAFF. The CDR3 DNA sequence: TGTGCCAGCAGTTACTCGCGGGGGGGAGACACTGAAGCTTTCTTT.

This chain connects TRBV28 to TRBJ1-4, with D tentatively TRBD1 (6 bases). CDR3 length equals 19 residues. Per germline, CDR1 MDHEN and CDR2 SYDVKM. Trimming shortened V by 10 bases and J by 0 bases, and 27 bases separated the two germline ends. This chain's CDR3 is CATNVWGQKGTATNEKLFF. The CDR3 nucleotides are TGTGCCACCAACGTTTGGGGGCAAAAGGGGACTGCAACTAATGAAAAACTGTTTTTT.

The rearrangement links TRBV6-6 to TRBJ1-5, with 7 bases aligning to TRBD1. CDR1 and CDR2 (germline): MNHNY, SVGAGI (reference sequence). After removal of 1 base from V and 7 bases from J, the junction contained 7 bases not matched to a gene. The CDR3 has 15 residues. CDR3 residues: CASSYFDREGQPQHF. CDR3 nucleotide sequence: TGTGCCAGCAGTTACTTTGACAGGGAGGGACAGCCCCAGCATTTT.

The genes are TRBV5-5 and TRBJ1-5; 8 nucleotides line up with TRBD1. Trimming at V came to 0 bases and at J to 7 bases, leaving 6 bases not matched to a gene. The CDR3 is 15 residues long. Germline assignment: CDR1 SGHKS and CDR2 YYEKEE (reference sequence). CDR3 sequence reads: CASSLDRGLEQPQHF. CDR3 DNA: TGTGCCAGCAGCTTGGACAGGGGGTTGGAGCAGCCCCAGCATTTT. Supplemented by reference TRBV5-5 and TRBJ1-5, the full variable domain reads DAGVTQSPTHLIKTRGQQVTLRCSPISGHKSVSWYQQVLGQGPQFIFQYYEKEERGRGNFPDRFSARQFPNYSSELNVNALLLGDSALYLCASSLDRGLEQPQHFGDGTRLSIL.

The V and J genes are TRBV6-2 or TRBV6-3 and TRBJ1-1; possibly TRBD1 for D (6 bases). The CDR3 runs to 17 residues. V gave up 4 bases and J gave up 3 bases, with 21 bases separating them. CDR1 is MNHEY and CDR2 is SVGEGT in the germline V gene. In DNA form, the CDR3 reads TGTGCCAGCAGTTTGCAGTTCCGGGGGCGAGTGGACACTGAAGCTTTCTTT. Translating gives CASSLQFRGRVDTEAFF.

The chain is built from TRBV4-3 and TRBJ1-2; D remains ambiguous. The CDR3 length is 15 residues. CDR1 LGHNA and CDR2 YSLEER come from the germline V gene. V dropped 1 base and J dropped 0 bases, with 9 bases sitting between them. CDR3: CASSQGTVANYGYTF. CDR3 bases: TGCGCCAGCAGCCAAGGGACGGTCGCTAACTATGGCTACACCTTC.

This chain links TRBV11-1 with TRBJ2-5, with TRBD2 as a possible D gene (5 bases). V lost 3 bases and J lost 5, with 10 bases in between. CDR3 size: 13 residues. Germline lookup yields CDR1 SGHAT and CDR2 FQDESV (reference sequence). The CDR3 region is CASSFPGLETQYF. DNA of the CDR3: TGTGCCAGCAGCTTCCCGGGGTTGGAGACCCAGTACTTC.

The chain recombines TRBV7-2 with TRBJ1-1; tentatively, D is TRBD1 (5 bases). CDR3 length equals 14 residues. V was pared by 2 bases and J by 4 bases, with 11 bases between. Germline lookup yields CDR1 SGHTA and CDR2 FQGNSA. The CDR3 loop reads CASSLRREATEAFF. CDR3 sequence (DNA): TGTGCCAGCAGCTTACGCAGGGAAGCCACTGAAGCTTTCTTT. Variable domain in full (rest from reference TRBV7-2 and TRBJ1-1): GAGVSQSPSNKVTEKGKDVELRCDPISGHTALYWYRQSLGQGLEFLIYFQGNSAPDKSGLPSDRFSAERTGGSVSTLTIQRTQQEDSAVYLCASSLRREATEAFFGQGTRLTVV.

The chain carries TRBV20-1 and TRBJ2-7; 7 nucleotides align to TRBD2. CDR1 and CDR2 from the germline V gene are DFQATT and SNEGSKA (reference sequence). CDR3 length: 11 residues. Trimming took 6 bases from V and 4 from J; bases not matched to a gene: 3. The CDR3 DNA follows: TGCAGTGCGACGGGGGGTTACGAGCAGTACTTC. It encodes CSATGGYEQYF.

This chain joins TRBV7-9 and TRBJ2-7; a weak D match, TRBD1 (6 bases). Germline assignment: CDR1 SEHNR and CDR2 FQNEAQ (reference sequence). Trimming took off 5 bases at V and 0 bases at J, with 11 bases between the two ends. CDR3 length: 14 amino acids. In DNA, the CDR3 is TGTGCCAGCAGCCTAGGACAGATCTCCTACGAGCAGTACTTC. This codes for CASSLGQISYEQYF.

The V call is TRBV7-9, the J call TRBJ1-1; TRBD1 matches 11 bases. This CDR3 has 14 residues. The germline CDR1 and CDR2 sequences are SEHNR and FQNEAQ (reference sequence). V was clipped by 3 bases and J by 4 bases; unmatched bases: 1. The CDR3 loop is CASSFGQGATEAFF. The CDR3 nucleotides are TGTGCCAGCAGCTTTGGACAGGGGGCCACTGAAGCTTTCTTT.

The J gene is TRBJ1-2, the V gene TRBV19; 10 bases are shared with TRBD1. The CDR3 has 14 amino acids. V lost 8 bases to trimming and J lost 6 bases; unmatched junction nucleotides: 9. The germline V gene has CDR1 LNHDA and CDR2 SQIVND (reference sequence). The CDR3 bases are TGTGCCAGTTCTCCCGACAGGGGGCCGAATGGCTACACCTTC. Its translation: CASSPDRGPNGYTF.